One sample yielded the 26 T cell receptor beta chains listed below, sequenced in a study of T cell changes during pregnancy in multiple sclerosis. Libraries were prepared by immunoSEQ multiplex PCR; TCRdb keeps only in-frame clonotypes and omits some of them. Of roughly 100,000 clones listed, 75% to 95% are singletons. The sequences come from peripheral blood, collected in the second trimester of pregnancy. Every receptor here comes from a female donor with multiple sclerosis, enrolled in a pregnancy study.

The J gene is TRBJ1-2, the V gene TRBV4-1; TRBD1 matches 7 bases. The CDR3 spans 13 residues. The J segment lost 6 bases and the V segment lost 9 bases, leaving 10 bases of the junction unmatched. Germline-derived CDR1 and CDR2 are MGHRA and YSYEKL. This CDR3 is CASQYRDSDGYTF. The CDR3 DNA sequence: TGCGCCAGTCAATACCGGGACAGCGATGGCTACACCTTC.

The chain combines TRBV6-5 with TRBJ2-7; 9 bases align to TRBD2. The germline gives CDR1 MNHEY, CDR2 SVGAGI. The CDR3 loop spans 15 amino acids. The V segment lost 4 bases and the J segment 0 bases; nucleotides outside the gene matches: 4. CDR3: CASSSLAGASYEQYF. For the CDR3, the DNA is TGTGCCAGCAGTTCCTTAGCGGGAGCCTCCTACGAGCAGTACTTC.

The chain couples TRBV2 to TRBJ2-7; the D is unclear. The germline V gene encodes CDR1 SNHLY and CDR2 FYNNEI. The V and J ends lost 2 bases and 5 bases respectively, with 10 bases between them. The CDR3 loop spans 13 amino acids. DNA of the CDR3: TGTGCCAGCAGTGAACCTTTTCGTCACGAGCAGTACTTC. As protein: CASSEPFRHEQYF.

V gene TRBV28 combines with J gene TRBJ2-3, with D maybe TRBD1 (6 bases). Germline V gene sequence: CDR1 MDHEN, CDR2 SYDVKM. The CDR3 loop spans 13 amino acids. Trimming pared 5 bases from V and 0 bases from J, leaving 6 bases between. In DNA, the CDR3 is TGTGCCAGCAGTGACAGGAGCACAGATACGCAGTATTTT. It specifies CASSDRSTDTQYF.

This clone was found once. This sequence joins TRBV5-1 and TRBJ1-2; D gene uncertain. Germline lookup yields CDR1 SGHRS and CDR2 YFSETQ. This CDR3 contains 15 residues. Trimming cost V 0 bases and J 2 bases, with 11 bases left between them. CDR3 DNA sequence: TGCGCCAGCAGCTTGGGTGTCAGTCCCAACTATGGCTACACCTTC. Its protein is CASSLGVSPNYGYTF.

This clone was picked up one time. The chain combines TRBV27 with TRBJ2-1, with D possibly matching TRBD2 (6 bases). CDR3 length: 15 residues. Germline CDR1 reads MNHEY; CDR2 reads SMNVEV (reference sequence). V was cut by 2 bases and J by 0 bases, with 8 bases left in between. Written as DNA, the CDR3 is TGTGCCAGCAGTTTAAGGAGGGGCTCCTACAATGAGCAGTTCTTC. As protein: CASSLRRGSYNEQFF.

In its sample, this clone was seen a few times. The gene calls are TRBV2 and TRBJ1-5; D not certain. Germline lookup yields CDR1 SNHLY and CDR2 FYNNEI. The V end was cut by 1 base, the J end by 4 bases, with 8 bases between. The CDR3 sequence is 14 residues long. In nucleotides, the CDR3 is TGTGCCAGCAGTGAAGGGGCCCTAAATCAGCCCCAGCATTTT. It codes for CASSEGALNQPQHF.

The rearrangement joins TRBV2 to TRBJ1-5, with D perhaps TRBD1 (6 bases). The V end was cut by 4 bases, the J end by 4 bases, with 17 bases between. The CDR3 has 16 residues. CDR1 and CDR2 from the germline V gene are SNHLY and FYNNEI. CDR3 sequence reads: CASSGDRPRRNQPQHF. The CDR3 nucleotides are TGTGCCAGCAGTGGAGACAGGCCCAGGAGAAATCAGCCCCAGCATTTT.

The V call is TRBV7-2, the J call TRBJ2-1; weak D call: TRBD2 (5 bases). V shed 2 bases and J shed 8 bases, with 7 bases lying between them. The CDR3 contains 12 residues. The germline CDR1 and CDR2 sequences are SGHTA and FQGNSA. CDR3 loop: CASSLTGDEQFF. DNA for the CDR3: TGTGCCAGCAGCTTAACCGGGGATGAGCAGTTCTTC.

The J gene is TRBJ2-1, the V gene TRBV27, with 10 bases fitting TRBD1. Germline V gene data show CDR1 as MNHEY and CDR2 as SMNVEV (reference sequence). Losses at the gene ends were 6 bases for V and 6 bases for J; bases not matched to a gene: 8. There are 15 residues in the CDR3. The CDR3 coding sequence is TGTGCCAGCAGGATACGGGACAGGGGAACCAATGAGCAGTTCTTC. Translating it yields CASRIRDRGTNEQFF.

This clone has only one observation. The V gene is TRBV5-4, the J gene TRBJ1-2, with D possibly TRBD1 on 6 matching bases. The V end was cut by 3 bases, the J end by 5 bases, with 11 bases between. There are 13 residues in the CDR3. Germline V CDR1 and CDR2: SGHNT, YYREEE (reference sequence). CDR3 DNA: TGTGCCAGCAGCTCGGGACACCTTTATGGCTACACCTTC. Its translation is CASSSGHLYGYTF.

The CDR3 loop reads CASKTAGGHTDTQYF. CDR3 bases: TGTGCCAGTAAAACAGCGGGAGGACACACAGATACGCAGTATTTT. The chain links TRBV19 to TRBJ2-3, with 9 positions matching TRBD2. Germline V gives CDR1 LNHDA, CDR2 SQIVND (reference sequence). This CDR3 has 15 residues. With V trimmed by 7 bases and J by 2 bases, 7 bases remained unmatched.

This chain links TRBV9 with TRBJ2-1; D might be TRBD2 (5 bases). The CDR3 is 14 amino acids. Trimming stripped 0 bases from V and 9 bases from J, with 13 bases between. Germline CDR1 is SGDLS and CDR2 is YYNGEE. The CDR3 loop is CASSVANGGFEQFF. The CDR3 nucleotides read TGTGCCAGCAGCGTAGCAAATGGCGGGTTTGAGCAGTTCTTC.

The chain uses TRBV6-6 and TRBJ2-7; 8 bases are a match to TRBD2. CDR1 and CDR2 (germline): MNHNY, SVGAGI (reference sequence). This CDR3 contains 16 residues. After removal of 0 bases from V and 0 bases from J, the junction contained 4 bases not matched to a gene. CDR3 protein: CASSYSASGFSYEQYF. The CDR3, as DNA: TGTGCCAGCAGTTACTCCGCTAGCGGGTTCTCCTACGAGCAGTACTTC.

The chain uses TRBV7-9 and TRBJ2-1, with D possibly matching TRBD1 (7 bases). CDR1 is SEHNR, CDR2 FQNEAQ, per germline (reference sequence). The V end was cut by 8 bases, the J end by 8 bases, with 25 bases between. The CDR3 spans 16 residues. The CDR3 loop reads CASRGHPGGKKDEQFF. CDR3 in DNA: TGTGCCAGCCGGGGTCACCCAGGGGGGAAGAAGGATGAGCAGTTCTTC.

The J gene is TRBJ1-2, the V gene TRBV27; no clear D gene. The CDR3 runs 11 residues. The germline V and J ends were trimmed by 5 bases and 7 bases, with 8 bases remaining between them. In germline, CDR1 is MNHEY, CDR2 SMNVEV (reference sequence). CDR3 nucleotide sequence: TGTGCCAGCAGTCCGGGTCTTGGCTACACCTTC. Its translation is CASSPGLGYTF.

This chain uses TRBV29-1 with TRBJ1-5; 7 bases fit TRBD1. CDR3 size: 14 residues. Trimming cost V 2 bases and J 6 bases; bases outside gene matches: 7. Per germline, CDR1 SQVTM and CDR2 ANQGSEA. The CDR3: CSVEWAGGGQPQHF. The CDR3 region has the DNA TGCAGCGTTGAATGGGCAGGGGGAGGTCAGCCCCAGCATTTT.

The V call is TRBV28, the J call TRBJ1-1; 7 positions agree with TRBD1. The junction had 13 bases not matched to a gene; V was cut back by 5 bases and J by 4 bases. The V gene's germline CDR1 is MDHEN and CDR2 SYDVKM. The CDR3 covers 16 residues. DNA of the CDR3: TGTGCCAGCAGTCCAGAACAGGGGAGAGTGGGCACTGAAGCTTTCTTT. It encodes CASSPEQGRVGTEAFF.

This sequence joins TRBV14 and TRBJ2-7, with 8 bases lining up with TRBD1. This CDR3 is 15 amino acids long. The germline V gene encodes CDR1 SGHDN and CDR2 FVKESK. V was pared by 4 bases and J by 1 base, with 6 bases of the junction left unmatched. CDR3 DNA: TGTGCCAGCAGCCCCTGGGACAGGAGTTCCTACGAGCAGTACTTC. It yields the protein CASSPWDRSSYEQYF.

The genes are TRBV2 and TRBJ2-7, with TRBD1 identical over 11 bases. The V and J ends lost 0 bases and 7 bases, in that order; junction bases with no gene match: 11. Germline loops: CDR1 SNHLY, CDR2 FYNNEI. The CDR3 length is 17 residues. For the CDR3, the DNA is TGTGCCAGCAGTGAAGCGCCTCCCGGACAGGGGGCAGGGGAGCAGTACTTC. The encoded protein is CASSEAPPGQGAGEQYF.

The CDR3 region has the DNA TGTGCCAGCAGTTACGGCGCCGGAGGGTATGGCTACACCTTC. This translates into CASSYGAGGYGYTF. V is TRBV6-5 and J is TRBJ1-2, with D uncertain. Deletions cut 2 bases from V and 5 bases from J, with 12 bases between. Germline CDR1 is MNHEY and CDR2 is SVGAGI. The CDR3 is made up of 14 amino acids.

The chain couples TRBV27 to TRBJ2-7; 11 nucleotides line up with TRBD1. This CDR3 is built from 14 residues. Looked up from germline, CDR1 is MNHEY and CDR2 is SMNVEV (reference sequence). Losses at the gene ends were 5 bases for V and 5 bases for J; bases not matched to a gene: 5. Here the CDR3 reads CASSLRTGGDEQYF. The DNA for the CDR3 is TGTGCCAGCAGTCTCCGGACAGGGGGCGACGAGCAGTACTTC.

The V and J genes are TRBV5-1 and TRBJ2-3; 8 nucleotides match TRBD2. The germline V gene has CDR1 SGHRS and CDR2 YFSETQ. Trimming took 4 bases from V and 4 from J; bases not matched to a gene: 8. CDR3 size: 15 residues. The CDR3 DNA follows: TGCGCCAGCAGCAGTTACGGCGGGGGGCCAGATACGCAGTATTTT. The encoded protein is CASSSYGGGPDTQYF.

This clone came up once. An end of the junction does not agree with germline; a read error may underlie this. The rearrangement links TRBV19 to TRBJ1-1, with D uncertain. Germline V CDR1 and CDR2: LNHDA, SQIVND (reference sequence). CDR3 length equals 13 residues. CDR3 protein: CASSIAGNPEAFF. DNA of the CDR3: TGTGCCAGTAGTATAGCCGGGAACCCTGAAGCTTTCTTT.

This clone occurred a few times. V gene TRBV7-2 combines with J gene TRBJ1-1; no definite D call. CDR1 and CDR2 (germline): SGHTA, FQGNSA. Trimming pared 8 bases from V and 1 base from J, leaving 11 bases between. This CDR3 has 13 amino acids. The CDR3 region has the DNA TGTGCCAGCTCCCGGTTCACGAACACTGAAGCTTTCTTT. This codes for CASSRFTNTEAFF.

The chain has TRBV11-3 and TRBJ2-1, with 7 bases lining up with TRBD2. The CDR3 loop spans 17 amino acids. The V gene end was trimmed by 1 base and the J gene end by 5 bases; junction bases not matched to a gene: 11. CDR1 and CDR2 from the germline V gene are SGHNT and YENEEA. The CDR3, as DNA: TGTGCCAGCAGCTTAGGGGGAGGGAGGGTTACGAACAATGAGCAGTTCTTC. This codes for CASSLGGGRVTNNEQFF.